These T cell receptor beta chains were read from a single sample in a study of OX40 agonist ivuxolimab in advanced cancers. The repertoire was sequenced with immunoSEQ multiplex PCR; TCRdb's copy has only in-frame clones and lacks some. The profile covers 75,000 to 80,000 clones, with 85% to 95% appearing a single time and roughly 22% taken by the ten largest. Sequencing used CD4+ or CD8+ T cells sorted from blood, obtained in a trial of the OX40 agonist ivuxolimab. These receptors originate from an adult with an advanced solid tumor such as melanoma, head and neck, liver or kidney cancer. Each CDR3 is given with its conserved first and last residue. A D gene is named only where the DNA matches it firmly. Clone size appears in some rows only: once, few, many, or a class for an expanded clone.

v_call,clone_size,j_call,d_call,cdr3_aa,cdr3_nt
TRBV27,-,TRBJ2-7,TRBD1,CASSFTGTGVYEQYF,TGTGCCAGCAGTTTTACCGGGACAGGGGTCTACGAGCAGTACTTC
TRBV7-2,-,TRBJ1-1,-,CASSLGGGPLNTEAFF,TGTGCCAGCAGCTTAGGCGGGGGGCCGCTGAACACTGAAGCTTTCTTT
TRBV5-1,-,TRBJ2-3,-,CASSLTRTASTDTQYF,TGCGCCAGCAGCTTGACACGGACAGCTAGCACAGATACGCAGTATTTT
TRBV7-9,-,TRBJ1-2,-,CASSPPGASGQANYGYTF,TGTGCCAGCAGCCCTCCCGGGGCGTCAGGGCAAGCTAACTATGGCTACACCTTC
TRBV7-2,once,TRBJ2-7,TRBD2,CASSSVSGAPYEQYF,TGTGCCAGCAGCTCCGTTAGCGGGGCTCCCTACGAGCAGTACTTC
TRBV5-1,-,TRBJ1-5,-,CASSGVSRGIQPQHF,TGCGCCAGCAGCGGGGTGAGCCGCGGGATTCAGCCCCAGCATTTT
TRBV6-5,-,TRBJ1-2,TRBD1,CASSRNRGDGYTF,TGTGCCAGCAGCCGAAACAGGGGTGATGGCTACACCTTC
TRBV6-6,-,TRBJ1-2,TRBD1,CASSYPRQGASYGYTF,TGTGCCAGCAGTTACCCTAGACAGGGGGCCTCCTATGGCTACACCTTC
TRBV19,once,TRBJ1-6,-,CASQDRFNSPLHF,TGTGCCAGCCAGGACAGATTTAATTCACCCCTCCACTTT
TRBV6-5,-,TRBJ2-7,-,CASSEVLGREQYF,TGTGCCAGCAGTGAAGTCCTCGGTAGGGAGCAGTACTTC
TRBV11-2,-,TRBJ2-7,TRBD1,CASRTGTGSYEQYF,TGTGCCAGCAGGACGGGGACAGGCTCCTACGAGCAGTACTTC
TRBV29-1,-,TRBJ2-1,TRBD2,CSVSAGGFRYNEQFF,TGCAGCGTTTCGGCGGGGGGGTTTCGCTACAATGAGCAGTTCTTC
TRBV6-1,-,TRBJ2-3,-,CASSEALRGAGTDTQYF,TGTGCCAGCAGTGAAGCGCTTCGGGGGGCAGGGACAGATACGCAGTATTTT
TRBV9,-,TRBJ2-5,-,CASSVDSGQETQYF,TGTGCCAGCAGCGTAGATTCCGGCCAAGAGACCCAGTACTTC
TRBV10-1,-,TRBJ2-5,-,CASSKVVNGQETQYF,TGCGCCAGCAGCAAAGTCGTTAATGGCCAAGAGACCCAGTACTTC
TRBV29-1,-,TRBJ2-7,-,CSVVGTLFSYEQYF,TGCAGCGTTGTAGGGACCCTCTTTTCCTACGAGCAGTACTTC
TRBV28,-,TRBJ1-2,-,CASSLGSDGYTF,TGTGCCAGCAGTTTGGGGTCCGATGGCTACACCTTC
TRBV28,-,TRBJ1-2,-,CASSPPPGEDSYGYTF,TGTGCCAGCAGTCCCCCCCCAGGGGAGGATAGCTATGGCTACACCTTC
TRBV6-4,-,TRBJ2-3,-,CASSDSGSDTQYF,TGTGCCAGCAGTGACTCCGGATCAGATACGCAGTATTTT
TRBV4-3,-,TRBJ1-1,-,CASSQDLGGRGTEAFF,TGCGCCAGCAGCCAAGATCTTGGGGGTAGGGGAACTGAAGCTTTCTTT
TRBV28,once,TRBJ2-2,-,CASSPQRVTGELFF,TGTGCCAGCAGTCCGCAGAGGGTCACCGGGGAGCTGTTTTTT
TRBV10-3,-,TRBJ2-2,-,CAISEIENTGELFF,TGTGCCATCAGTGAGATTGAGAACACCGGGGAGCTGTTTTTT
TRBV14,-,TRBJ2-5,-,CASSQDEGHQSKRTQYF,TGTGCCAGCAGCCAAGATGAGGGACACCAGAGTAAGAGGACCCAGTACTTC
TRBV19,-,TRBJ2-1,-,CASSLSSSYNEQFF,TGTGCCAGTAGTCTTAGTAGCTCCTACAATGAGCAGTTCTTC
TRBV9,-,TRBJ1-2,TRBD1,CASNPGGRFLYGYTF,TGTGCCAGCAACCCAGGGGGACGGTTTCTATATGGCTACACCTTC
TRBV10-3,few,TRBJ1-5,TRBD1,CATRDRHSNQPQHF,TGTGCCACCCGGGACAGACATAGCAATCAGCCCCAGCATTTT
TRBV7-2,-,TRBJ2-3,-,CASSLVEGDTQYF,TGTGCCAGCAGCTTAGTCGAGGGAGATACGCAGTATTTT
TRBV25-1,-,TRBJ1-4,-,CASTPSSGEVNEKLFF,TGTGCCAGCACTCCTTCAAGTGGGGAGGTAAACGAAAAACTGTTTTTT
TRBV6-6,-,TRBJ1-2,-,CASSYLNYGYTF,TGTGCCAGCAGTTACTTAAACTATGGCTACACCTTC
TRBV7-9,-,TRBJ2-7,TRBD1,CASSFRDSYEQYF,TGTGCCAGCAGCTTCCGGGACAGCTACGAGCAGTACTTC
TRBV18,-,TRBJ2-7,-,CASSPPVTAHEQYF,TGTGCCAGCTCACCACCGGTGACAGCTCACGAGCAGTACTTC
TRBV5-6,-,TRBJ2-7,-,CASSLAERELYEQYF,TGTGCCAGCAGCTTGGCCGAGAGGGAACTCTACGAGCAGTACTTC
TRBV5-6,-,TRBJ2-1,TRBD2,CASSWDGGASYNEQFF,TGTGCCAGCAGCTGGGACGGGGGGGCCTCCTACAATGAGCAGTTCTTC
TRBV28,-,TRBJ1-4,TRBD1,CASSDLLVGQLNEKLFF,TGTGCCAGCAGCGATTTGCTGGTGGGACAGCTTAATGAAAAACTGTTTTTT
TRBV4-3,-,TRBJ1-5,TRBD1,CASSPKPGQSYQPQHF,TGCGCCAGCAGCCCAAAGCCGGGACAGTCGTATCAGCCCCAGCATTTT
TRBV6-1,medium-sized,TRBJ2-7,-,CASSEPGELHEQYF,TGTGCCAGCAGTGAACCAGGGGAGTTACACGAGCAGTACTTC
TRBV4-3,once,TRBJ2-1,TRBD2,CASSQGLAGAYEQFF,TGCGCCAGCAGCCAGGGACTAGCGGGAGCCTATGAGCAGTTCTTC
TRBV4-1,once,TRBJ2-4,-,CASSQGNGGGVNIQYF,TGCGCCAGCAGCCAAGGGAACGGGGGTGGTGTGAACATTCAGTACTTC
TRBV7-6,-,TRBJ1-1,TRBD1,CASSLGRRGDTEAFF,TGTGCCAGCAGCTTAGGACGCAGGGGGGACACTGAAGCTTTCTTT
TRBV5-8,-,TRBJ2-7,-,CASSHSYEQYF,TGTGCCAGCAGCCACTCCTACGAGCAGTACTTC
TRBV7-2,-,TRBJ2-7,-,CASSLMSKGAEQYF,TGTGCCAGCAGCCTGATGTCGAAAGGGGCCGAGCAGTACTTC
TRBV27,-,TRBJ2-7,-,CASSSGIYEQYF,TGTGCCAGCAGTTCCGGGATCTACGAGCAGTACTTC
TRBV13,-,TRBJ2-1,-,CASSYSENEQFF,TGTGCCAGCAGCTACAGCGAAAATGAGCAGTTCTTC